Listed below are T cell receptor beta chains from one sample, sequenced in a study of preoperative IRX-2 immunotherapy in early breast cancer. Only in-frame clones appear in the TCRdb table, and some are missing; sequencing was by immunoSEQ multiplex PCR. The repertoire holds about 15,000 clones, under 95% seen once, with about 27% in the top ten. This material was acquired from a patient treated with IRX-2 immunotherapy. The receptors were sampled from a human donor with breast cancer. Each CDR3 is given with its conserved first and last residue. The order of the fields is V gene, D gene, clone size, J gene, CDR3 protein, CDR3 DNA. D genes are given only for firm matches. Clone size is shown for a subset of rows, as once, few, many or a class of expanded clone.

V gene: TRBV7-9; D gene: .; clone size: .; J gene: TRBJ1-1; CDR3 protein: CASSLSRQGGTEAFF; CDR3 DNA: TGTGCCAGCAGCTTATCTCGGCAGGGAGGTACTGAAGCTTTCTTT
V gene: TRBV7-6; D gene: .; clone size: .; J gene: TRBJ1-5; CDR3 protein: CASSLGDQPQHF; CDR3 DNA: TGTGCCAGCAGCTTAGGCGACCAGCCCCAGCATTTT
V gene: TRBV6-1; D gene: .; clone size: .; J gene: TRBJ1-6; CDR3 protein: CASGGVNNSPLHF; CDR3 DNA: TGTGCCAGCGGGGGGGTCAATAATTCACCCCTCCACTTT
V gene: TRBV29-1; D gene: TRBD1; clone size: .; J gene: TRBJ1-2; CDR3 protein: CSVDRDGYTF; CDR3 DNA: TGCAGCGTGGACAGGGATGGCTACACCTTC
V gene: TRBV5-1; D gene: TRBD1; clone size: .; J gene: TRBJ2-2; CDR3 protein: CASSSKLRTGNTGELFF; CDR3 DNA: TGCGCCAGCAGCTCCAAGCTTAGGACAGGGAACACCGGGGAGCTGTTTTTT
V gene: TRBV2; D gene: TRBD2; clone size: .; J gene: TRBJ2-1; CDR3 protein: CASREMRGDSYNEQFF; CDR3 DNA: TGTGCCAGCAGGGAGATGCGGGGGGACTCCTACAATGAGCAGTTCTTC
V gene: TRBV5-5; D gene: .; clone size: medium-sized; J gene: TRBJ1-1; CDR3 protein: CASSLANTEAFF; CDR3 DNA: TGTGCCAGCAGCTTGGCCAACACTGAAGCTTTCTTT
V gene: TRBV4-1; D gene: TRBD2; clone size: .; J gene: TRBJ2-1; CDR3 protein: CASSQGLAGGDEQFF; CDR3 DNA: TGCGCCAGCAGCCAAGGTCTAGCGGGGGGAGATGAGCAGTTCTTC
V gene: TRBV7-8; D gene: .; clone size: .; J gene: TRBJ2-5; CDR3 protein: CASSPFAMTQYF; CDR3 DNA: TGTGCCAGCAGCCCATTCGCGATGACCCAGTACTTC
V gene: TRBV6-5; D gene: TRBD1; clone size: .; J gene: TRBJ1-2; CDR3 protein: CASSYSGRRGRDGYTF; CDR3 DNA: TGTGCCAGCAGTTACTCGGGGAGGAGGGGGCGCGATGGCTACACCTTC
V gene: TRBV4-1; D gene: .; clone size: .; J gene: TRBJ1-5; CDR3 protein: CASSQGVGRGLNQPQHF; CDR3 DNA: TGCGCCAGCAGCCAAGGGGTGGGCAGGGGACTCAATCAGCCCCAGCATTTT
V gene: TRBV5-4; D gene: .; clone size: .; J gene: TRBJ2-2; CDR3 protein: CASASGEQSNTGELFF; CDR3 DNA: TGTGCCAGCGCCTCCGGTGAACAGAGTAACACCGGGGAGCTGTTTTTT
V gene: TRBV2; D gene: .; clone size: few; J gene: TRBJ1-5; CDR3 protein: CASSEDRALGQPQHF; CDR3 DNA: TGTGCCAGCAGTGAAGACCGGGCGTTGGGGCAGCCCCAGCATTTT
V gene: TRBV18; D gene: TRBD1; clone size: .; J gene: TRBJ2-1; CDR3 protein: CASSQKSPGQGANNEQFF; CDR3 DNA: TGTGCCAGCTCACAAAAGTCGCCGGGACAGGGGGCTAACAATGAGCAGTTCTTC
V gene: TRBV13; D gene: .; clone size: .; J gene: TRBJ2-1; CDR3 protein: CASSRYDLGGNYYNEQFF; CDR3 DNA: TGTGCCAGCAGCAGGTACGATCTTGGAGGGAACTACTACAATGAGCAGTTCTTC
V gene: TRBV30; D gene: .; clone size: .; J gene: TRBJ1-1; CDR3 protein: CAWAGQNTEAFF; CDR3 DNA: TGTGCCTGGGCGGGGCAGAACACTGAAGCTTTCTTT
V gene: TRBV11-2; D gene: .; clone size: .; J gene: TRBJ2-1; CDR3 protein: CASSSPRNEQFF; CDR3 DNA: TGTGCCAGCAGCTCCCCCCGAAATGAGCAGTTCTTC
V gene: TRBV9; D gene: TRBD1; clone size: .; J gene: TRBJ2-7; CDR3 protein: CASSVEQGAFDEQYF; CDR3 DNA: TGTGCCAGCAGCGTAGAACAGGGGGCGTTCGACGAGCAGTACTTC
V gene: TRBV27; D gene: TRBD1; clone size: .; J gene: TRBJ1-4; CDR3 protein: CASSARQGPSEKLFF; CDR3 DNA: TGTGCCAGCAGTGCCCGACAGGGCCCGAGTGAAAAACTGTTTTTT
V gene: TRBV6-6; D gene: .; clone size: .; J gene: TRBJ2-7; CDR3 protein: CAISERAYEQYF; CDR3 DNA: TGTGCCATCAGCGAGCGAGCTTACGAGCAGTACTTC
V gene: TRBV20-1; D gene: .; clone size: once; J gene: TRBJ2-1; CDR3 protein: CSAVTVEQFF; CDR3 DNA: TGCAGTGCAGTGACAGTTGAGCAGTTCTTC
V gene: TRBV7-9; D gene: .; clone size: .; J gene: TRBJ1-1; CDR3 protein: CASSLDPNTEAFF; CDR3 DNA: TGTGCCAGCAGCTTAGACCCGAACACTGAAGCTTTCTTT
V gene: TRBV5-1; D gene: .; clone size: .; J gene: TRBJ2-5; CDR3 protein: CASSLGRDTGGETQYF; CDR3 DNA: TGCGCCAGCAGCTTGGGCCGGGACACGGGTGGGGAGACCCAGTACTTC
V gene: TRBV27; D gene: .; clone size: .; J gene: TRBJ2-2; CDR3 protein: CASSFPGTGELFF; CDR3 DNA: TGTGCCAGCAGTTTCCCGGGCACCGGGGAGCTGTTTTTT
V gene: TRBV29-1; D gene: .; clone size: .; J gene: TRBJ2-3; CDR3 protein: CSVEGQGGLNTDTQYF; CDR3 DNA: TGCAGCGTTGAAGGTCAGGGGGGCCTAAACACAGATACGCAGTATTTT
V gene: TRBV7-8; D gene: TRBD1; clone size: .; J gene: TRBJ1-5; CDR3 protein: CASSLGEGARGNQPQHF; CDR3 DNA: TGTGCCAGCAGCTTGGGTGAGGGGGCGCGTGGCAATCAGCCCCAGCATTTT
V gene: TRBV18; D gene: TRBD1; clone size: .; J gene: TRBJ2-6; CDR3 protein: CASSHPQGATAGANVLTF; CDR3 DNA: TGTGCCAGCTCGCACCCACAGGGGGCGACAGCTGGGGCCAACGTCCTGACTTTC
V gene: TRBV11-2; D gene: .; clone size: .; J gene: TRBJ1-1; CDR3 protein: CASSFYGGDTEAFF; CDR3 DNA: TGTGCCAGCAGCTTTTACGGGGGCGACACTGAAGCTTTCTTT
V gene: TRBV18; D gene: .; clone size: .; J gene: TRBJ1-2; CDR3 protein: CASSPIVTDGANYGYTF; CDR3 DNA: TGTGCCAGCTCACCAATTGTGACGGACGGAGCTAACTATGGCTACACCTTC
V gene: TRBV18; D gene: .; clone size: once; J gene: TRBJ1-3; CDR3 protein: CASSPFDSYSGNTIYF; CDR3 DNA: TGTGCCAGCTCACCATTTGACAGTTACTCTGGAAACACCATATATTTT
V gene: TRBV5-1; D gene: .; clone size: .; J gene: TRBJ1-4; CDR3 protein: CASSVQANGGEKLFF; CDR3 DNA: TGCGCCAGCAGCGTACAGGCAAATGGAGGTGAAAAACTGTTTTTT
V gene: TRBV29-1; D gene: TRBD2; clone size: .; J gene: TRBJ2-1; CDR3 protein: CSAIPGGAGQFF; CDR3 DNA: TGCAGCGCCATCCCCGGGGGGGCCGGGCAGTTCTTC
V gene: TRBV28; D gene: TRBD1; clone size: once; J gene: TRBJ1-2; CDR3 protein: CASSFGQGSGYTF; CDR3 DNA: TGTGCCAGCAGTTTCGGACAGGGTAGTGGCTACACCTTC
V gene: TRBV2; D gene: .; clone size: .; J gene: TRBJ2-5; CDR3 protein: CASSDGRYQETQYF; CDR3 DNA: TGTGCCAGCAGTGATGGAAGATACCAAGAGACCCAGTACTTC
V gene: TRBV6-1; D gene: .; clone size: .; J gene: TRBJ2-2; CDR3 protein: CASSELGSGELFF; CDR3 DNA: TGTGCCAGCAGTGAACTGGGATCCGGGGAGCTGTTTTTT
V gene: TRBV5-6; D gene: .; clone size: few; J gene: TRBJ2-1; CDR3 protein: CASSLRVVSYNEQFF; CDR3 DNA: TGTGCCAGCAGCTTAAGGGTAGTGTCCTACAATGAGCAGTTCTTC
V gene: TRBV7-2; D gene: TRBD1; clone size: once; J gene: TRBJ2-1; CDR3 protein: CASSARQGLGNEQFF; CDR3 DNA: TGTGCCAGCAGCGCCCGACAGGGATTGGGCAATGAGCAGTTCTTC
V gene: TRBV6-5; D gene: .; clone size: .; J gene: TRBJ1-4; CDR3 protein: CASRFQANEKLFF; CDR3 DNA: TGTGCCAGCAGGTTTCAGGCTAATGAAAAACTGTTTTTT
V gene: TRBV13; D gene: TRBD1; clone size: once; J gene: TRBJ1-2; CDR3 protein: CASRSTRGPIYGYTF; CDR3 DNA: TGTGCCAGCAGGTCGACCAGGGGGCCAATCTATGGCTACACCTTC
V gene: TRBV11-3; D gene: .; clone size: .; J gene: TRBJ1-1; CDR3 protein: CASSYTNTEAFF; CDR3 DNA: TGTGCCAGCAGTTACACTAACACTGAAGCTTTCTTT
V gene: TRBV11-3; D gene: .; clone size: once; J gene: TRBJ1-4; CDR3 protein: CASSPRGEKLFF; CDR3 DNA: TGTGCCAGCAGCCCCCGTGGCGAAAAACTGTTTTTT
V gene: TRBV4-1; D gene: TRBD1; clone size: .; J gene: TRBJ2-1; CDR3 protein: CASTQYADRVRDEQFF; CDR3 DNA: TGCGCCAGCACCCAATATGCGGACAGGGTGAGGGATGAGCAGTTCTTC
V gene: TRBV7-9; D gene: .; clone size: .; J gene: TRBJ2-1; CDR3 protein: CASSHLGSYNEQFF; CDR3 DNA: TGTGCCAGCAGCCACCTTGGGAGTTACAATGAGCAGTTCTTC
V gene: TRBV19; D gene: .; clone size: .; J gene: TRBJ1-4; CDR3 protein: CASSMGYTNEKLFF; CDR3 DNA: TGTGCCAGTAGTATGGGGTACACTAATGAAAAACTGTTTTTT
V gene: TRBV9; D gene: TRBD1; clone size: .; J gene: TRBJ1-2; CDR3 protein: CASSPGTARFANYGYTF; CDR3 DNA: TGTGCCAGCAGCCCGGGGACAGCTAGATTCGCTAACTATGGCTACACCTTC
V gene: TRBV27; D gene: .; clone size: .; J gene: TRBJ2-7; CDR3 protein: CASSLDGTTGTYEQYF; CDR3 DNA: TGTGCCAGCAGTTTAGATGGAACGACGGGGACCTACGAGCAGTACTTC
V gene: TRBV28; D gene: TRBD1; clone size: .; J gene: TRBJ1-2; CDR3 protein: CASKFRRGEANYGYTF; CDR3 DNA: TGTGCCAGCAAGTTCCGCAGGGGGGAGGCTAACTATGGCTACACCTTC
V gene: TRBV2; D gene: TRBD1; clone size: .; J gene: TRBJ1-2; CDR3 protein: CASTAGGAGGYTF; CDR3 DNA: TGTGCCAGCACCGCAGGGGGCGCGGGGGGCTACACCTTC
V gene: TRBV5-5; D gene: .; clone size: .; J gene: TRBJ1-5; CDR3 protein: CASSSGRGNQPQHF; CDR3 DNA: TGTGCCAGCAGCTCTGGACGGGGCAATCAGCCCCAGCATTTT
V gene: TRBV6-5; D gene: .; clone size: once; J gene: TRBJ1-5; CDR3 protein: CASSYSGVQPQHF; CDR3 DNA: TGTGCCAGCAGTTACTCAGGGGTTCAGCCCCAGCATTTT
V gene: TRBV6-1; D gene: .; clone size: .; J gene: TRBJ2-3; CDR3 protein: CASSEVDTQYF; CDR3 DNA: TGTGCCAGCAGTGAGGTAGATACGCAGTATTTT
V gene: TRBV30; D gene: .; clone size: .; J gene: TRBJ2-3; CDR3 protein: CAWSAGLQTFTDTQYF; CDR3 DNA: TGTGCCTGGAGTGCGGGACTCCAGACTTTCACAGATACGCAGTATTTT
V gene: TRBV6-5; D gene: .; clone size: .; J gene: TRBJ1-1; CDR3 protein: CASKQLPPNTEAFF; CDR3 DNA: TGTGCCAGCAAACAGCTCCCACCGAACACTGAAGCTTTCTTT
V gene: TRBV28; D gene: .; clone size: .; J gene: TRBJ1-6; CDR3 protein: CASSPQGLGNSPLHF; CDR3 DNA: TGTGCCAGCAGTCCCCAGGGGTTGGGTAATTCACCCCTCCACTTT
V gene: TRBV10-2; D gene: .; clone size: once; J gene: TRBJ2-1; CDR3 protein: CASSPMLEQFF; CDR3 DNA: TGCGCCAGCAGTCCCATGCTAGAGCAGTTCTTC
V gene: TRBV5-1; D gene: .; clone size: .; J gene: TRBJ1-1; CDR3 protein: CASSLGIGLNTEAFF; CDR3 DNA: TGCGCCAGCAGCTTGGGGATCGGGCTGAACACTGAAGCTTTCTTT
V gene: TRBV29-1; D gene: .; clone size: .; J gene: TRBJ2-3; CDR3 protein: CSVDGGPGTDTQYF; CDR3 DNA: TGCAGCGTTGATGGGGGGCCGGGCACAGATACGCAGTATTTT